The 28 T cell receptor beta chains presented below share a single source sample, sequenced in a study of cytomegalovirus exposure and HLA in healthy donors. PCR was performed using 60 Vbeta and 13 Jbeta primers. Sequencing used immunoSEQ multiplex PCR; TCRdb keeps in-frame clones, though not all of them. This repertoire includes fewer than 100,000 clones. Sequencing used PBMCs. These receptors were taken from a man aged 50 or older in good health and CMV-seronegative.

The V gene is TRBV5-1, the J gene TRBJ1-4; no clear D. The CDR3 is 15 residues long. CDR1 and CDR2 from the germline V gene are SGHRS and YFSETQ. V lost 0 bases and J lost 2, with 8 bases in between. CDR3 in DNA: TGCGCCAGCAGCTTGGGCGCAGGTACTAATGAAAAACTGTTTTTT. Its translation: CASSLGAGTNEKLFF.

The gene calls are TRBV5-4 and TRBJ1-2, with D unresolved. V lost 0 bases to trimming and J lost 2 bases, with 5 bases between them. This CDR3 has 13 residues. The germline V gene has CDR1 SGHNT and CDR2 YYREEE (reference sequence). The CDR3 DNA reads as TGTGCCAGCAGCTTGGACAAAAACTATGGCTACACCTTC. It specifies CASSLDKNYGYTF.

This chain joins TRBV29-1 and TRBJ2-3; tentative D call: TRBD1 (7 bases). The CDR3 extends over 13 amino acids. Per the germline V gene, CDR1 is SQVTM and CDR2 is ANQGSEA. V was pared by 4 bases and J by 6 bases, with 14 bases between. The CDR3 DNA sequence: TGCAGCGTTGGGAGACAGGGAGGCGATACGCAGTATTTT. Amino acid sequence: CSVGRQGGDTQYF.

V is TRBV10-3 and J is TRBJ2-2; tentatively, D is TRBD1 (5 bases). Germline-derived CDR1 and CDR2 are ENHRY and SYGVKD. CDR3 length: 14 residues. V lost 4 bases to trimming and J lost 3 bases, with 9 bases between them. The CDR3 reads CAISGGPDTGELFF. CDR3 in DNA: TGTGCCATCAGTGGGGGCCCCGACACCGGGGAGCTGTTTTTT.

Concerning this clone: A junction boundary mismatches the germline segment, possibly from a read error. CDR3 nucleotide sequence: TGTACCAGCAGTTTCGGGGACAGGGGGCGTAGTGGCTACACCTTC. This codes for CTSSFGDRGRSGYTF. The chain combines TRBV28 with TRBJ1-2; 12 nucleotides agree with TRBD1. The CDR3 has 15 residues. Germline loops: CDR1 MDHEN, CDR2 SYDVKM.

The V gene is TRBV18, the J gene TRBJ2-2; tentative D call: TRBD1 (6 bases). This CDR3 comprises 17 residues. The V end was cut by 3 bases, the J end by 4 bases, with 18 bases between. The germline V gene has CDR1 KGHSH and CDR2 LQKENI. The CDR3 region is CASSPQTMTGFTGELFF. DNA of the CDR3: TGTGCCAGCTCACCCCAAACAATGACAGGCTTCACCGGGGAGCTGTTTTTT.

V gene TRBV5-1 combines with J gene TRBJ2-7; D ambiguous. V lost 6 bases and J lost 3, with 10 bases in between. This CDR3 is 12 amino acids long. Germline-derived CDR1 and CDR2 are SGHRS and YFSETQ. The CDR3 sequence is CASMTRIYEQYF. The CDR3 DNA follows: TGCGCCAGCATGACACGGATCTACGAGCAGTACTTC.

The DNA of the CDR3 is TGTGCCAGCAGTTTGGCTACAGTGCTGAATCAGCCCCAGCATTTT. Protein sequence: CASSLATVLNQPQHF. This rearrangement joins TRBV28 to TRBJ1-5; D remains ambiguous. Trimming pared 3 bases from V and 4 bases from J, leaving 13 bases between. Germline loops: CDR1 MDHEN, CDR2 SYDVKM. The CDR3 is 15 residues long.

The chain is built from TRBV21-1 and TRBJ2-1; TRBD1 was called by the table and not checked on the DNA. TRBV21-1 is described as a pseudogene. The CDR3 length is 10 residues. The DNA of the CDR3 is TGTGCCAGCCCGGACAGGCCAGGGTTCTTC. Its protein product is CASPDRPGFF.

V usage is TRBV28 and J usage is TRBJ2-7; 8 bases map to TRBD2. CDR3 size: 14 residues. Looked up from germline, CDR1 is MDHEN and CDR2 is SYDVKM. Trimming removed 1 base from V and 3 bases from J; junction bases left unmatched: 2. The CDR3 DNA follows: TGTGCCAGCAGTTTATTACGGGGGGGCTACGAGCAGTACTTC. Its translation: CASSLLRGGYEQYF.

The chain links TRBV29-1 to TRBJ2-7, with 7 bases fitting TRBD1. V was clipped by 4 bases and J by 1 base; unmatched bases: 13. This CDR3 is 16 amino acids long. Germline values: CDR1 SQVTM, CDR2 ANQGSEA. This CDR3 is CSVGANRQGPSYEQYF. The DNA for the CDR3 is TGCAGCGTTGGGGCAAATAGACAGGGTCCTTCCTACGAGCAGTACTTC.

The chain couples TRBV9 to TRBJ1-4; TRBD1 aligns across 10 bases. Germline assignment: CDR1 SGDLS and CDR2 YYNGEE. V dropped 0 bases and J dropped 8; count of bases not matched to a gene: 4. The CDR3 has 15 amino acids. CDR3 protein: CASSVGTGGTEKLFF. The CDR3 coding sequence is TGTGCCAGCAGCGTAGGGACAGGGGGAACGGAAAAACTGTTTTTT.

V gene TRBV7-6 combines with J gene TRBJ1-1; D is possibly TRBD1 (5 bases). CDR1 is SGHVS and CDR2 is FNYEAQ in the germline V gene. Trimming pared 3 bases from V and 1 base from J, leaving 9 bases between. The CDR3 has 14 residues. CDR3 DNA sequence: TGTGCCAGCAGCTTGGGCACAGGGAACACTGAAGCTTTCTTT. The encoded protein is CASSLGTGNTEAFF.

The rearrangement joins TRBV6-5 to TRBJ1-2; D gene ambiguous. The ends were cut back, 4 bases at V and 8 bases at J, with 17 bases in the middle. The germline gives CDR1 MNHEY, CDR2 SVGAGI. The CDR3 spans 14 residues. CDR3 protein: CASSFGPTRGGYTF. CDR3 in DNA: TGTGCCAGCAGTTTCGGGCCTACCCGCGGGGGCTACACCTTC.

This sequence joins TRBV7-9 and TRBJ1-2; D remains unclear. The CDR3 extends over 14 amino acids. The V gene lost 5 bases and the J gene lost 4 bases, with 14 bases spanning the gap. CDR1 SEHNR and CDR2 FQNEAQ come from the germline V gene (reference sequence). CDR3: CASSPPLLAYGYTF. The DNA for the CDR3 is TGTGCCAGCAGCCCGCCCCTGTTAGCCTATGGCTACACCTTC.

The rearrangement links TRBV18 to TRBJ2-7; 8 nucleotides agree with TRBD2. The CDR3 is 14 residues long. Germline V gives CDR1 KGHSH, CDR2 LQKENI. The trim removed 3 bases at V and 6 bases at J, leaving 7 bases unmatched. The DNA for the CDR3 is TGTGCCAGCTCACCCCGGGGGGGGCCTTTCGAGCAGTACTTC. Its protein is CASSPRGGPFEQYF.

This chain uses TRBV28 with TRBJ2-5; D is perhaps TRBD1 (6 bases). Germline V lookup: CDR1 MDHEN, CDR2 SYDVKM. This CDR3 spans 14 amino acids. Between the trimmed V and J ends, which lost 9 bases and 3 bases, there was a span of 17 bases. This CDR3 is CASHTGTGKETQYF. CDR3 nucleotide sequence: TGTGCCAGTCACACTGGCACAGGGAAAGAGACCCAGTACTTC.

The chain couples TRBV9 to TRBJ1-2; no clear D. The CDR3 loop spans 12 amino acids. Germline CDR1 is SGDLS and CDR2 is YYNGEE. Trimming pared 0 bases from V and 5 bases from J, leaving 5 bases between. The DNA of the CDR3 is TGTGCCAGCAGCGTAGGCGGGTATGGCTACACCTTC. Translated, it gives CASSVGGYGYTF.

The J gene is TRBJ1-3, the V gene TRBV4-3, with a possible D match to TRBD1 (6 bases). Trimming pared 2 bases from V and 0 bases from J, leaving 11 bases between. Germline CDR1 LGHNA, CDR2 YSLEER. This CDR3 contains 16 residues. The CDR3 bases are TGCGCCAGCAGCCAACAAACAGGGCTCTCTGGAAACACCATATATTTT. Translated: CASSQQTGLSGNTIYF.

This sequence joins TRBV10-3 and TRBJ2-7, with 7 bases matching TRBD1. Trimming cost V 6 bases and J 1 base; bases outside gene matches: 6. The germline CDR1 and CDR2 sequences are ENHRY and SYGVKD. The CDR3 extends over 14 amino acids. Here the CDR3 reads CAISASGQSYEQYF. The DNA for the CDR3 is TGTGCCATCAGCGCCTCGGGACAGTCCTACGAGCAGTACTTC.

The chain uses TRBV28 and TRBJ2-5; TRBD2 agrees at 7 bases. This CDR3 has 14 residues. Trimming took 4 bases from V and 5 from J; bases not matched to a gene: 7. Germline lookup yields CDR1 MDHEN and CDR2 SYDVKM. DNA of the CDR3: TGTGCCAGCAGTTATCCCCTAGCGGTCGAGACCCAGTACTTC. This codes for CASSYPLAVETQYF. Based on the CDR3 plus reference TRBV28 and TRBJ2-5, the full variable domain is DVKVTQSSRYLVKRTGEKVFLECVQDMDHENMFWYRQDPGLGLRLIYFSYDVKMKEKGDIPEGYSVSREKKERFSLILESASTNQTSMYLCASSYPLAVETQYFGPGTRLLVL.

The chain combines TRBV28 with TRBJ2-7, with TRBD1 matching over 9 bases. CDR3 length: 15 residues. V lost 7 bases, J lost 1 base, and 8 bases stayed unmatched. CDR1 and CDR2 (germline): MDHEN, SYDVKM. The CDR3, as DNA: TGTGCCAGCACCAATCCGGGACAGGGTTCCTACGAGCAGTACTTC. Translation gives CASTNPGQGSYEQYF.

The genes are TRBV7-9 and TRBJ2-5; a weak D match, TRBD1 (5 bases). Germline CDR1 and CDR2: SEHNR and FQNEAQ (reference sequence). V gave up 5 bases and J gave up 1 base, with 11 bases separating them. This CDR3 spans 14 amino acids. The CDR3 loop is CASSPRGSQETQYF. Here the CDR3 DNA reads TGTGCCAGCAGCCCTAGGGGCAGCCAAGAGACCCAGTACTTC.

The chain uses TRBV28 and TRBJ1-4; 11 bases map to TRBD1. Germline CDR1 reads MDHEN; CDR2 reads SYDVKM. The CDR3 consists of 14 residues. V trimming: 4 bases; J trimming: 10 bases; junction bases outside the gene matches: 5. CDR3 coding DNA: TGTGCCAGCAGTTACTGGACAGGGGGCGGAAAACTGTTTTTT. It yields the protein CASSYWTGGGKLFF.

The chain is built from TRBV6-1 and TRBJ1-5; no clear D gene. Germline values: CDR1 MNHNS, CDR2 SASEGT. V gave up 2 bases and J gave up 0 bases, with 5 bases separating them. The CDR3 totals 14 residues. In DNA form, the CDR3 reads TGTGCCAGCAGTGAACTAAGTAGCAATCAGCCCCAGCATTTT. Translated, it gives CASSELSSNQPQHF.

The chain combines TRBV10-3 with TRBJ2-1; 7 nucleotides align to TRBD2. Looked up from germline, CDR1 is ENHRY and CDR2 is SYGVKD. V trimming: 5 bases; J trimming: 4 bases; junction bases outside the gene matches: 8. This CDR3 is built from 15 residues. In nucleotides, the CDR3 is TGTGCCATCAGTTCAAGCGGGGTAACTTACAATGAGCAGTTCTTC. Amino acids: CAISSSGVTYNEQFF.

This chain joins TRBV7-2 and TRBJ1-6, with a possible D match to TRBD1 (6 bases). Germline CDR1 reads SGHTA; CDR2 reads FQGNSA. V lost 5 bases and J lost 10, with 12 bases in between. This CDR3 contains 13 residues. The CDR3 region is CASSPGQGSPLHF. The CDR3 DNA is TGTGCCAGCAGCCCCGGGCAGGGGTCACCCCTCCACTTT.

The V gene is TRBV13, the J gene TRBJ1-1, with TRBD1 matching 7 bases. Germline V gene lookup returns CDR1 PRHDT and CDR2 FYEKMQ (reference sequence). After removal of 6 bases from V and 1 base from J, the junction contained 8 bases not matched to a gene. CDR3 length: 15 amino acids. In DNA form, the CDR3 reads TGTGCCAGCAGACACAGGGGCTCGGGGAACACTGAAGCTTTCTTT. Amino acid sequence: CASRHRGSGNTEAFF.